The source of this T cell receptor beta chain is a study of molecular identifiers for immune sequencing clone quantification. As concerns this clonotype: No conserved phenylalanine or tryptophan ends this CDR3, so it is likely a read error.

With RNA at 10%, 30% or 50%, naive CD8 libraries came from around 20,000 to 1,000,000 sorted cells. TCRdb recomputed calls from the PCR reads with MiXCR, one row per CDR3 protein. This sample yields about 640,000 distinct CDR3 sequences, of which 20% are seen a single time; under 0.95% belongs to the top ten. Trimming took off 5 bases at V and 4 bases at J, with 8 bases between the two ends. Germline-derived CDR1 and CDR2 are LNHDA and SQIVND (reference sequence). The CDR3 contains 12 residues. V usage is TRBV19 and J usage is TRBJ1-2, with no clear D. What was sequenced was naive CD8+ T cells from blood, with Jurkat cell RNA spiked in. The subset denotes: FACS-sorted CD8+CD4-CCR7+CD45RA+ naive T cells. This sequence was found in a human donor in good health. Some libraries in this study had Jurkat cell RNA spiked in. The CDR3: CASSERSYGYTS. In nucleotides, the CDR3 is TGTGCCAGTAGTGAACGGTCCTATGGCTACACCTCC.